The T cell receptor (beta chain) described here comes from a study of cytomegalovirus exposure and HLA in healthy donors. Study results and limitations: Beyond CMV serostatus, there was no information to go on about immune exposure. The classifier reportedly diagnosed cytomegalovirus status with high specificity and sensitivity. Presence/absence analyses assumed roughly uniform sequencing depth across donors, which may not hold.

Of note for this clone: Its cognate antigen is unknown.

The PCR made use of 60 Vbeta and 13 Jbeta primers. Sequenced by immunoSEQ multiplex PCR; TCRdb stores in-frame clones only, minus some. The data hold approximately 110,000 clones, with around 75% observed a single time. The V and J ends lost 4 bases and 1 base respectively, with 13 bases between them. The CDR3 runs to 15 residues. Germline V CDR1 and CDR2: LGHNA, YSLEER. This TCR was sampled from a man aged 35-49 years in good health and CMV-seronegative. Sequencing input: PBMCs. This chain joins TRBV4-3 and TRBJ1-2; D is possibly TRBD1 (5 bases). The CDR3 is CASSPTRGSNYGYTF. The CDR3 DNA follows: TGCGCCAGCAGCCCAACGCGGGGCAGTAACTATGGCTACACCTTC.